The clone carrying this TCR beta chain was seen ten or more times. The CDR3 consists of 13 residues. CDR1 is SEHNR and CDR2 is FQNEAQ in the germline V gene (reference sequence). V lost 8 bases, J lost 5 bases, and 13 bases lay in between. The entry originates in a study of T-cell reconstitution after alpha-beta-depleted transplantation in children. For TCRbeta, the library was prepared with unique molecular identifiers. MiXCR was run by TCRdb on the PCR reads, yielding one entry per CDR3 protein. The data contain fewer than 750,000 distinct CDR3 sequences, 23% of them singletons. The sequences come from PBMCs, mostly from graft donor cells, collected 360 days after TCRalphabeta/CD19-depleted stem cell transplant. The chain has TRBV7-9 and TRBJ2-1; D gene uncertain. This clonotype originated in a boy under two years old who had a stem cell transplant for acute myeloid leukemia, so the T cells may come from the graft donor. The CDR3 nucleotides are TGTGCCAGCTTGATTGGTTTCGACAATGAGCAGTTCTTC. Its protein product is CASLIGFDNEQFF. Drawing the rest from reference TRBV7-9 and TRBJ2-1, the complete variable domain is DTGVSQNPRHKITKRGQNVTFRCDPISEHNRLYWYRQTLGQGPEFLTYFQNEAQLEKSRLLSDRFSAERPKGSFSTLEIQRTEQGDSAMYLCASLIGFDNEQFFGPGTRLTVL.